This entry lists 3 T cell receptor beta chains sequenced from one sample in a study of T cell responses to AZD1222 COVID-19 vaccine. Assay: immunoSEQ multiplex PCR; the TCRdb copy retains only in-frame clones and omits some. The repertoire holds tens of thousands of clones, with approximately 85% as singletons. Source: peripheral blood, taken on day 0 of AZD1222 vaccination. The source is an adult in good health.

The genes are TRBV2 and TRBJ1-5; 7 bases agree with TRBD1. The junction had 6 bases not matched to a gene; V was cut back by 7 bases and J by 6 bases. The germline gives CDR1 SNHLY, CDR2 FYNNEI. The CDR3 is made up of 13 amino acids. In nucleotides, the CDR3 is TGTGCCAGCAATCCGACAGGGTCTCAGCCCCAGCATTTT. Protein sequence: CASNPTGSQPQHF.

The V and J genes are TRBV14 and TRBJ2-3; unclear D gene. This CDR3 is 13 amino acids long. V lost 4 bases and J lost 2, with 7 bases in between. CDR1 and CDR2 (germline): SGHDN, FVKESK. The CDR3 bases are TGTGCCAGCAGCCCCAGACTCACAGATACGCAGTATTTT. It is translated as CASSPRLTDTQYF.

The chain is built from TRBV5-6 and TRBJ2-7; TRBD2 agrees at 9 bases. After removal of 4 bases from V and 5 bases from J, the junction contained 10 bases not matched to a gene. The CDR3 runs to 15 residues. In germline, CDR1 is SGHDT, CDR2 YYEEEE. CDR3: CASSILAGNANEQYF. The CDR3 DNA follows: TGTGCCAGCAGCATTCTAGCGGGGAACGCCAACGAGCAGTACTTC.